The sequence of this T cell receptor (beta chain) was determined in a study of cytomegalovirus exposure and HLA in healthy donors. Study-wide results and limits: Among the CMV-associated chains, a few were confirmed in vitro as specific for CMV antigens. According to a later analysis, TCR clusters from the first cohort tended to co-occur in the approximately 130 validation repertoires.

Concerning this clone itself: The antigen remains undetermined.

Some clones are missing from TCRdb's copy, which holds only in-frame ones; the method was immunoSEQ multiplex PCR. The repertoire holds a few hundred thousand clones, with roughly 84% as singletons. CDR3 length: 15 amino acids. CDR1 is MNHNY and CDR2 is SVGAGI in the germline V gene (reference sequence). The V segment lost 4 bases and the J segment 4 bases; nucleotides outside the gene matches: 5. The sequence was collected from a woman under 40 in good health and CMV-seropositive. V usage is TRBV6-6 and J usage is TRBJ2-1; 9 positions match TRBD2. The sequenced sample consisted of PBMCs. The CDR3 here is CASSFSGSPYNEQFF. The CDR3 nucleotides read TGTGCCAGCAGTTTTAGCGGGAGTCCGTACAATGAGCAGTTCTTC.